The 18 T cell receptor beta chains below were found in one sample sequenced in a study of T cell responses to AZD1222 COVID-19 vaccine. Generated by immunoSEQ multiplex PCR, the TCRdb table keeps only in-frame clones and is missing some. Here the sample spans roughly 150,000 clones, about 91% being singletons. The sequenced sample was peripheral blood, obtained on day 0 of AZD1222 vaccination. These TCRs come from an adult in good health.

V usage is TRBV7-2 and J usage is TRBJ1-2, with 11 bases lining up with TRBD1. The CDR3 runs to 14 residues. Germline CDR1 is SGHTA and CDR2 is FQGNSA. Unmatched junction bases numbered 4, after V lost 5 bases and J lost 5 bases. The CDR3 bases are TGTGCCAGCAGCCACAGGGACAGGGGGTATGGCTACACCTTC. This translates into CASSHRDRGYGYTF.

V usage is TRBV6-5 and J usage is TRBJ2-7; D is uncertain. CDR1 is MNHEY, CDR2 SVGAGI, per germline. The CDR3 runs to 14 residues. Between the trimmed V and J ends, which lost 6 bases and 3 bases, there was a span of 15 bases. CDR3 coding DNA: TGTGCCAGCAGCCCACAAGGGTTAGGCTACGAGCAGTACTTC. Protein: CASSPQGLGYEQYF.

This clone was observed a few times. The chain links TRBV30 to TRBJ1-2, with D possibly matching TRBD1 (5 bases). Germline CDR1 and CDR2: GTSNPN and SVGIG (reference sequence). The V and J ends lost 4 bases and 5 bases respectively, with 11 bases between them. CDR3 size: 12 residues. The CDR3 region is CAWTAGGYGYTF. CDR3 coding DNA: TGTGCCTGGACCGCGGGGGGTTATGGCTACACCTTC.

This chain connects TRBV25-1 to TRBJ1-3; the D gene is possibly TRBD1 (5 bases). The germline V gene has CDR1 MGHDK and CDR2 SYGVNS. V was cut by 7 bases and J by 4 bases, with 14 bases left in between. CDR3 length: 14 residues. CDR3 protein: CASNPGAVGNTIYF. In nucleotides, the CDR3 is TGTGCCAGCAACCCCGGGGCAGTGGGAAACACCATATATTTT.

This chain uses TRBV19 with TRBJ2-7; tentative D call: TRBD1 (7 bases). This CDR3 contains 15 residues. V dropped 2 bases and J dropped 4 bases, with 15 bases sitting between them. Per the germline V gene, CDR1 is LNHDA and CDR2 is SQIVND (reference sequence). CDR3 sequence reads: CASSISGGGVYEQYF. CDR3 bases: TGTGCCAGTAGTATATCTGGAGGGGGCGTTTACGAGCAGTACTTC. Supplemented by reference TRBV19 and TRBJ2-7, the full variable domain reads DGGITQSPKYLFRKEGQNVTLSCEQNLNHDAMYWYRQDPGQGLRLIYYSQIVNDFQKGDIAEGYSVSREKKESFPLTVTSAQKNPTAFYLCASSISGGGVYEQYFGPGTRLTVT.

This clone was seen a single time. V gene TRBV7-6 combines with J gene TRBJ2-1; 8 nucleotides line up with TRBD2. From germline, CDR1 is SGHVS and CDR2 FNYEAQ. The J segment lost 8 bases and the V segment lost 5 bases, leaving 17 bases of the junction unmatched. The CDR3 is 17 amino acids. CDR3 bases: TGTGCCAGCAGCCCCCTGGGTGAAGCGGGAGTAGTATATGAGCAGTTCTTC. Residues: CASSPLGEAGVVYEQFF.

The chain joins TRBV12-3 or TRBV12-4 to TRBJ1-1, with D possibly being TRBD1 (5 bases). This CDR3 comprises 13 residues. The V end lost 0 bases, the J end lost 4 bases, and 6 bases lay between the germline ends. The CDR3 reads CASSLARGTEAFF. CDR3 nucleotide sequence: TGTGCCAGCAGTTTAGCAAGGGGCACTGAAGCTTTCTTT.

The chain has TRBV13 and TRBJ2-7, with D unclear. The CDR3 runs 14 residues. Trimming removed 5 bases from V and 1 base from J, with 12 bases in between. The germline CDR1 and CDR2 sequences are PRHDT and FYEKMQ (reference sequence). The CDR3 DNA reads TGTGCCAGCAGCCCAGTCGGTACTTCCTACGAGCAGTACTTC. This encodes CASSPVGTSYEQYF.

As DNA, the CDR3 is TGTGCCACCAGCAGAGATCGAGGGACAGGGCATGGCTACACCTTC. It specifies CATSRDRGTGHGYTF. The chain carries TRBV15 and TRBJ1-2, with 9 bases aligning to TRBD1. CDR3 length: 15 amino acids. Germline V gives CDR1 LNHNV, CDR2 YYDKDF (reference sequence). The junction had 5 bases not matched to a gene; V was cut back by 0 bases and J by 6 bases.

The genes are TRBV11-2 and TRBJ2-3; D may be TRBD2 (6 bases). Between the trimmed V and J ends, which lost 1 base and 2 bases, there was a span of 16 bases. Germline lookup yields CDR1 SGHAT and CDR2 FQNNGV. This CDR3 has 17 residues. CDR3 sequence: CASSLVTFRGNTDTQYF. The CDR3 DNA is TGTGCCAGCAGCTTAGTGACGTTTCGGGGGAACACAGATACGCAGTATTTT. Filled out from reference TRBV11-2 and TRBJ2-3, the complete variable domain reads EAGVAQSPRYKIIEKRQSVAFWCNPISGHATLYWYQQILGQGPKLLIQFQNNGVVDDSQLPKDRFSAERLKGVDSTLKIQPAKLEDSAVYLCASSLVTFRGNTDTQYFGPGTRLTVL.

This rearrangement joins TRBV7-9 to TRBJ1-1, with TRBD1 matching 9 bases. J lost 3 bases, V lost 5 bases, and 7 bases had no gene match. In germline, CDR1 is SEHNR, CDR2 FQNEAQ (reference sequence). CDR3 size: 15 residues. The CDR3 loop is CASSPGQGRDTEAFF. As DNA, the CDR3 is TGTGCCAGCAGCCCAGGACAGGGGAGGGACACTGAAGCTTTCTTT.

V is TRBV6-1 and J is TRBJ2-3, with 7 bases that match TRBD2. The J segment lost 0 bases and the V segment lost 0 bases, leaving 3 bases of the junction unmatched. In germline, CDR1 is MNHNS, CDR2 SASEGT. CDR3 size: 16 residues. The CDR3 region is CASSEARGSSTDTQYF. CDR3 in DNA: TGTGCCAGCAGTGAAGCTCGCGGGAGTAGCACAGATACGCAGTATTTT.

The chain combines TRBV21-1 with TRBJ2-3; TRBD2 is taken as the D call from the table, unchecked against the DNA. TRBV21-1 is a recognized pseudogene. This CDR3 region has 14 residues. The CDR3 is CASSNSGDSDTQYF. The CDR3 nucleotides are TGTGCCAGCAGCAATTCCGGGGACTCAGATACGCAGTATTTT.

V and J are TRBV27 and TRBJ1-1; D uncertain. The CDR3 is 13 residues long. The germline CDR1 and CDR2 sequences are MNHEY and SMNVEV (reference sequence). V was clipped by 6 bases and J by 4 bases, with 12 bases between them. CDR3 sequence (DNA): TGTGCCAGCAGACTTACGGGGAGCACTGAAGCTTTCTTT. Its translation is CASRLTGSTEAFF.

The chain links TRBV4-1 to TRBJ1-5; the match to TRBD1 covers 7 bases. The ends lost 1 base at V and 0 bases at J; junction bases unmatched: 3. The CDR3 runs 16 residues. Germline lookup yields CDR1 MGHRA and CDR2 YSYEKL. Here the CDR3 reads CASSQADRDSNQPQHF. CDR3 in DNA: TGCGCCAGCAGCCAAGCCGACAGGGATAGCAATCAGCCCCAGCATTTT.

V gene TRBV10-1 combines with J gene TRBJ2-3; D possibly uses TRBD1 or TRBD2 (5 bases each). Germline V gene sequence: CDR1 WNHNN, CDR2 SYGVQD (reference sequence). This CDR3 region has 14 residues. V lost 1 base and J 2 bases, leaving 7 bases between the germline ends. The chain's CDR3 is CASSEWGTTDTQYF. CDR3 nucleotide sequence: TGCGCCAGCAGTGAGTGGGGGACCACAGATACGCAGTATTTT.

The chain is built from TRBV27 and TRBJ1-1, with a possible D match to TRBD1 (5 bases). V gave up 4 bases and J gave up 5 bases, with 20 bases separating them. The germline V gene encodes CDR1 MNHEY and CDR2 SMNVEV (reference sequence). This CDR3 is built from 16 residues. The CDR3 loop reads CASSSGLGGGGTEAFF. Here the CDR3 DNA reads TGTGCCAGCAGTTCCGGGCTCGGGGGAGGAGGTACTGAAGCTTTCTTT.

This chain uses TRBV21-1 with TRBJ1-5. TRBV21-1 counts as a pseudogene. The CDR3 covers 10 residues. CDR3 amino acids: CASSKASQHF. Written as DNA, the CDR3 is TGTGCCAGCAGCAAAGCGTCCCAGCATTTT.